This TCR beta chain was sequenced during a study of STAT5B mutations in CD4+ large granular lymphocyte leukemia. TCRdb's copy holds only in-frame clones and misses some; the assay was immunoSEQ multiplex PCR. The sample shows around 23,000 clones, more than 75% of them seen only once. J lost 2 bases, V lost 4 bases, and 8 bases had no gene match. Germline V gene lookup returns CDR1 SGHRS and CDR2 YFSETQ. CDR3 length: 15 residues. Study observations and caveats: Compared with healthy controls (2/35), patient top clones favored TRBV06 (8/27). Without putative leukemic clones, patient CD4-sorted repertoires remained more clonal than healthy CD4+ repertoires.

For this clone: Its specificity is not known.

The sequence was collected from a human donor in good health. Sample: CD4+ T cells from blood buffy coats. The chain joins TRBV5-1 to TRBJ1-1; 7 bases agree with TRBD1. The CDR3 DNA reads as TGCGCCAGCAGCCTCACCGGGACAGTAAACACTGAAGCTTTCTTT. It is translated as CASSLTGTVNTEAFF. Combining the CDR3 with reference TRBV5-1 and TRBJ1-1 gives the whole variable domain KAGVTQTPRYLIKTRGQQVTLSCSPISGHRSVSWYQQTPGQGLQFLFEYFSETQRNKGNFPGRFSGRQFSNSRSEMNVSTLELGDSALYLCASSLTGTVNTEAFFGQGTRLTVV.